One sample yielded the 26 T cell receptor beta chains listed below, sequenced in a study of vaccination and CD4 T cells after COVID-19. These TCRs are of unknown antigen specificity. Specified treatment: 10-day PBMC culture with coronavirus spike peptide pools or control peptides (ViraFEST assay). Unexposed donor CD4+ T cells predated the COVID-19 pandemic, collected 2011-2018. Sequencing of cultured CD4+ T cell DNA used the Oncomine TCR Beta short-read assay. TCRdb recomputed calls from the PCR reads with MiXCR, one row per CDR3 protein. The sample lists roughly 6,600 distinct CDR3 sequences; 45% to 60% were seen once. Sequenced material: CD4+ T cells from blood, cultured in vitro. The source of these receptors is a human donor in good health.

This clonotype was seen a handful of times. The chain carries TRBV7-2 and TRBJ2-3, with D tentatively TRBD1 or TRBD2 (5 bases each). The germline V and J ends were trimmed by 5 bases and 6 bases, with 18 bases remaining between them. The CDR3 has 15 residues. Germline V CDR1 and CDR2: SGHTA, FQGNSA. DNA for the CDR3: TGTGCCAGCAGCCGAGGGGATGGACGTGCGGATACGCAGTATTTT. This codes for CASSRGDGRADTQYF.

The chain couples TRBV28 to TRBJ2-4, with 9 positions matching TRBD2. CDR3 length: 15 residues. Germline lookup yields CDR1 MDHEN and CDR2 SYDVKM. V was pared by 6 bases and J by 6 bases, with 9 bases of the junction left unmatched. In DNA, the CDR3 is TGTGCCAGCAGCCCTAGCGGGGTCAAAGGAAACATTCAGTACTTC. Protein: CASSPSGVKGNIQYF. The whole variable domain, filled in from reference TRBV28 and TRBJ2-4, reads DVKVTQSSRYLVKRTGEKVFLECVQDMDHENMFWYRQDPGLGLRLIYFSYDVKMKEKGDIPEGYSVSREKKERFSLILESASTNQTSMYLCASSPSGVKGNIQYFGAGTRLSVL.

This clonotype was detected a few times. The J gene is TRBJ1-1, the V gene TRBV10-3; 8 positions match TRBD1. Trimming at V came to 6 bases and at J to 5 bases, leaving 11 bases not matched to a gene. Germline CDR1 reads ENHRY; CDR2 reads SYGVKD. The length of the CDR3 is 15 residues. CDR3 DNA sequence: TGTGCCATCAGGGAACCAACGACAGGGGATACTGAAGCTTTCTTT. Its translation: CAIREPTTGDTEAFF.

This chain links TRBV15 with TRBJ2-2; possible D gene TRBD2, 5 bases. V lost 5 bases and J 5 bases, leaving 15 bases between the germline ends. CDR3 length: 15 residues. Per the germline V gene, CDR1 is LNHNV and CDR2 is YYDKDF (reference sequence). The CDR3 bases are TGTGCCACCAGCGGGTTTTCGGGAAGTACCGGGGAGCTGTTTTTT. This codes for CATSGFSGSTGELFF.

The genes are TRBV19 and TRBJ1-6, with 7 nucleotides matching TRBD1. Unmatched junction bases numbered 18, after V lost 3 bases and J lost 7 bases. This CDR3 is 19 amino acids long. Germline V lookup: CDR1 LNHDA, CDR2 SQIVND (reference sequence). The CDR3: CASSILSGIQGSGNSPLHF. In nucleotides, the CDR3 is TGTGCCAGTAGTATTCTCTCTGGAATACAGGGGTCGGGGAATTCACCCCTCCACTTT.

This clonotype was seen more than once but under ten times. DNA for the CDR3: TGTGCCAGCAGCTTAGTGGGACAGGCTTCGGTCCTGACTTTC. Residues: CASSLVGQASVLTF. The chain uses TRBV7-2 and TRBJ2-6, with 8 bases fitting TRBD1. After removal of 1 base from V and 13 bases from J, the junction contained 6 bases not matched to a gene. The germline gives CDR1 SGHTA, CDR2 FQGNSA. The CDR3 is made up of 14 amino acids.

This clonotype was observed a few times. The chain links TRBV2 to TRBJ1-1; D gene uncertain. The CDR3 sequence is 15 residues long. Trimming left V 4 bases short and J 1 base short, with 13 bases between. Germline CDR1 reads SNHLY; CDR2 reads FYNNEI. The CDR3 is CASSGQDGKNTEAFF. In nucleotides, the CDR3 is TGTGCCAGCAGTGGGCAGGACGGTAAGAACACTGAAGCTTTCTTT. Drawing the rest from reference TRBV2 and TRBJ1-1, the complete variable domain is EPEVTQTPSHQVTQMGQEVILRCVPISNHLYFYWYRQILGQKVEFLVSFYNNEISEKSEIFDDQFSVERPDGSNFTLKIRSTKLEDSAMYFCASSGQDGKNTEAFFGQGTRLTVV.

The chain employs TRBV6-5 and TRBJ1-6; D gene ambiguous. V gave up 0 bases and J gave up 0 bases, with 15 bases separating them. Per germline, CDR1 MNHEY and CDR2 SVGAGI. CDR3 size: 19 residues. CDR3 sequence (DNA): TGTGCCAGCAGTTACTCGAGACCCTTAGGGAGCTCCTATAATTCACCCCTCCACTTT. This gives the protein CASSYSRPLGSSYNSPLHF.

The CDR3: CASRTGIESNQPQHF. The CDR3 coding sequence is TGTGCCAGTAGGACAGGGATCGAAAGCAATCAGCCCCAGCATTTT. This chain connects TRBV19 to TRBJ1-5; 7 nucleotides align to TRBD1. This CDR3 has 15 amino acids. Germline CDR1 reads LNHDA; CDR2 reads SQIVND (reference sequence). Trimming removed 6 bases from V and 1 base from J; junction bases left unmatched: 6. Variable domain in full (rest from reference TRBV19 and TRBJ1-5): DGGITQSPKYLFRKEGQNVTLSCEQNLNHDAMYWYRQDPGQGLRLIYYSQIVNDFQKGDIAEGYSVSREKKESFPLTVTSAQKNPTAFYLCASRTGIESNQPQHFGDGTRLSIL.

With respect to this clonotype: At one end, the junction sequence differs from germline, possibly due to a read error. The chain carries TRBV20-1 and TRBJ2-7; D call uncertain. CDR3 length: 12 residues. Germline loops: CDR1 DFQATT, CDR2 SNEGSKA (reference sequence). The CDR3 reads CSARAAPYEQYF. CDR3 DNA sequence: TGCAGTGCGAGAGCCGCCCCCTACGAGCAGTACTTC.

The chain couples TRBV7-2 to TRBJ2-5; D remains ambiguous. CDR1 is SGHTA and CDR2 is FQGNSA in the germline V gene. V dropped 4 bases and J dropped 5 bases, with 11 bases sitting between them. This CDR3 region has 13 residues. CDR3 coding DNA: TGTGCCAGCAGCTCGAGGCCTCCGGAGACCCAGTACTTC. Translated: CASSSRPPETQYF.

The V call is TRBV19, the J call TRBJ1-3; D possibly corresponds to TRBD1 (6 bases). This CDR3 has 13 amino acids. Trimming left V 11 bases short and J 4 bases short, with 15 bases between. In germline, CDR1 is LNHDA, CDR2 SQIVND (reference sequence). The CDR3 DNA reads TGTGCCGCAGGGGCAGACACCGGAAACACCATATATTTT. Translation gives CAAGADTGNTIYF.

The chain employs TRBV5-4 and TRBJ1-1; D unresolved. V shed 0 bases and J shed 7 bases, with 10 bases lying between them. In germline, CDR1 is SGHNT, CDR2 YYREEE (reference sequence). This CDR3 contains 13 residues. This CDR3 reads CASSLVGEGEAFF. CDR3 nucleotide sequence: TGTGCCAGCAGCTTGGTGGGCGAGGGTGAAGCTTTCTTT. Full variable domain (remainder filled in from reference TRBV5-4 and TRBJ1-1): ETGVTQSPTHLIKTRGQQVTLRCSSQSGHNTVSWYQQALGQGPQFIFQYYREEENGRGNFPPRFSGLQFPNYSSELNVNALELDDSALYLCASSLVGEGEAFFGQGTRLTVV.

CDR3 coding DNA: TGTGCCAGTAGCCAATGGGGCCAGGGGGCGAGCACCGGGGAGCTGTTTTTT. This gives the protein CASSQWGQGASTGELFF. This chain uses TRBV19 with TRBJ2-2; 8 nucleotides agree with TRBD1. Germline CDR1 LNHDA, CDR2 SQIVND (reference sequence). The CDR3 is made up of 17 amino acids. Losses at the gene ends were 6 bases for V and 4 bases for J; bases not matched to a gene: 13. The variable domain in full, with the rest retrieved from reference TRBV19 and TRBJ2-2, is DGGITQSPKYLFRKEGQNVTLSCEQNLNHDAMYWYRQDPGQGLRLIYYSQIVNDFQKGDIAEGYSVSREKKESFPLTVTSAQKNPTAFYLCASSQWGQGASTGELFFGEGSRLTVL.

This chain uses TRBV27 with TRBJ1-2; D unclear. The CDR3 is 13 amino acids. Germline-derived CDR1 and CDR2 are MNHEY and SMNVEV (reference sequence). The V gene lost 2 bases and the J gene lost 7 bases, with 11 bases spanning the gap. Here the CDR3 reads CASSLAGFGGYTF. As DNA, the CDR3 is TGTGCCAGCAGTTTAGCGGGTTTCGGTGGCTACACCTTC.

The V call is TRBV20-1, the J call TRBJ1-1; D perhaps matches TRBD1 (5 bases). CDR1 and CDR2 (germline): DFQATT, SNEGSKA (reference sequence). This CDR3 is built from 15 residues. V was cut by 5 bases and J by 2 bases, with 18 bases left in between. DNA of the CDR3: TGCAGTGCTTATTTGGGGGGTAGGGACAACACTGAAGCTTTCTTT. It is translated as CSAYLGGRDNTEAFF.

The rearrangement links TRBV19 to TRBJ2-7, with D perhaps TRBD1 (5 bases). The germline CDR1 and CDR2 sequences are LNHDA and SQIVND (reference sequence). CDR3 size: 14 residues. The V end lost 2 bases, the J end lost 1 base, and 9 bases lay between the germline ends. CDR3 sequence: CASSIQGISYEQYF. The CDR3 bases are TGTGCCAGTAGTATACAGGGTATATCCTACGAGCAGTACTTC.

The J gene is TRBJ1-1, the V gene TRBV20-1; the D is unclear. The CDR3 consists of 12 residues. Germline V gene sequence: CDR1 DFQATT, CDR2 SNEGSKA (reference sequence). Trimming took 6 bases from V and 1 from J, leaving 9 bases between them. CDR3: CSATQANTEAFF. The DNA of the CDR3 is TGCAGTGCAACACAAGCGAACACTGAAGCTTTCTTT.

The DNA of the CDR3 is TGTGCCAGCATCCACGGGTGGGAGCAGTACTTC. Translating gives CASIHGWEQYF. This rearrangement joins TRBV6-2 or TRBV6-3 to TRBJ2-7; D call uncertain. The V end lost 7 bases, the J end lost 7 bases, and 11 bases lay between the germline ends. CDR3 size: 11 residues. Germline CDR1 MNHEY, CDR2 SVGEGT.

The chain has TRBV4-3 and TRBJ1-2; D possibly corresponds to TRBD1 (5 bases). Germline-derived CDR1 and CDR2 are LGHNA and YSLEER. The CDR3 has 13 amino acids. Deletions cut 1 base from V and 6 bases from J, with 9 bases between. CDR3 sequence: CASSQVLGDGYTF. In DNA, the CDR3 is TGCGCCAGCAGCCAAGTGTTAGGGGATGGCTACACCTTC.

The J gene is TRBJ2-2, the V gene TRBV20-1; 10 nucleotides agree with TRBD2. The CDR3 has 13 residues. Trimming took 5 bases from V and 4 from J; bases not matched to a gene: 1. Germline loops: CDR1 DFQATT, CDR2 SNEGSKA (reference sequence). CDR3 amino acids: CSARTSGTGELFF. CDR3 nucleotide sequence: TGCAGTGCTCGGACTAGCGGCACCGGGGAGCTGTTTTTT.

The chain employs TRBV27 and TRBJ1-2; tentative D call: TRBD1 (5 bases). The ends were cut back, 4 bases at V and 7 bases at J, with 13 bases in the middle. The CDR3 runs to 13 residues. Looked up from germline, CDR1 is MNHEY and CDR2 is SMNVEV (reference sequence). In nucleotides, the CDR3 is TGTGCCAGCAGTTCGGGACCTTTGGGTGGCTACACCTTC. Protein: CASSSGPLGGYTF.

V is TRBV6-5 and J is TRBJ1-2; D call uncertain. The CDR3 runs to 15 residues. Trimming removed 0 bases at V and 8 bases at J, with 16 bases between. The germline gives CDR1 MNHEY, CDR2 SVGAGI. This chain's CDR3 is CASSYSGRPEEGYTF. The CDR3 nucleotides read TGTGCCAGCAGTTACTCGGGCAGGCCGGAGGAGGGCTACACCTTC.

In nucleotides, the CDR3 is TGTGCCAGCAGCAAGTCTGAAGCTTTCTTT. This encodes CASSKSEAFF. The rearrangement links TRBV7-9 to TRBJ1-1; D is ambiguous. CDR1 is SEHNR and CDR2 is FQNEAQ in the germline V gene (reference sequence). The CDR3 consists of 10 residues. V lost 5 bases to trimming and J lost 6 bases, with 4 bases between them.

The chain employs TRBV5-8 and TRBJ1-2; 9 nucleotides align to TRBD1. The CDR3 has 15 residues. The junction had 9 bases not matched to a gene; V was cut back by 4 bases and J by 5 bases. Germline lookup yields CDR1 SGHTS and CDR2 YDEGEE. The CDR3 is CASSPGQGFRYGYTF. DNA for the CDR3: TGTGCCAGCAGCCCGGGACAGGGTTTTAGGTATGGCTACACCTTC.

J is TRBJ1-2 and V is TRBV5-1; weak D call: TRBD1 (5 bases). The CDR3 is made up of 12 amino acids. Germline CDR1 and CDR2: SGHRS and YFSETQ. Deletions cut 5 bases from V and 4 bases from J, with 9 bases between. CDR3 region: CASSPGTYGYTF. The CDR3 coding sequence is TGCGCCAGCAGTCCCGGGACCTATGGCTACACCTTC.